The 20 T cell receptor beta chains below were found in one sample sequenced in a study of response to subunit inactivated influenza vaccine. TCRdb re-called the RT-PCR reads through MiXCR, storing one row per CDR3 protein. The sample includes under 950,000 distinct CDR3 sequences, 21% of them seen just once. Material: PBMCs from blood, obtained more than 4 days after vaccination. Receptors were obtained from a man in his fifties who received an inactivated influenza vaccine.

The chain has TRBV6-1 and TRBJ2-3, with TRBD1 matching over 7 bases. Germline lookup yields CDR1 MNHNS and CDR2 SASEGT. The V gene end was trimmed by 6 bases and the J gene end by 0 bases; junction bases not matched to a gene: 9. The CDR3 runs 16 residues. The CDR3 loop is CASRFRPGQSTDTQYF. For the CDR3, the DNA is TGTGCCAGCAGATTCAGACCGGGACAGAGCACAGATACGCAGTATTTT.

The V call is TRBV6-4, the J call TRBJ2-2, with TRBD1 matching over 7 bases. The V gene end was trimmed by 5 bases and the J gene end by 8 bases; junction bases not matched to a gene: 5. The length of the CDR3 is 13 residues. Germline V gene sequence: CDR1 MRHNA, CDR2 SNTAGT. In DNA form, the CDR3 reads TGTGCCAGCAGTACAGGGGTCTCTGGGGAGCTGTTTTTT. This gives the protein CASSTGVSGELFF.

The V gene is TRBV3-1, the J gene TRBJ2-1; D not resolved. Germline V gives CDR1 LGHDT, CDR2 YNNKEL (reference sequence). Trimming took off 4 bases at V and 12 bases at J, with 13 bases between the two ends. There are 12 residues in the CDR3. The CDR3 region is CASSRTGVGQFF. DNA for the CDR3: TGTGCCAGCAGCCGGACGGGCGTTGGGCAGTTCTTC.

V is TRBV7-9 and J is TRBJ1-2; D unresolved. The germline V gene encodes CDR1 SEHNR and CDR2 FQNEAQ (reference sequence). The length of the CDR3 is 14 residues. V shed 0 bases and J shed 14 bases, with 19 bases lying between them. CDR3 sequence: CASSLAYQPTVGTF. CDR3 DNA: TGTGCCAGCAGCTTAGCTTATCAGCCCACCGTCGGGACCTTC.

This chain uses TRBV7-2 with TRBJ2-3; 9 bases are shared with TRBD2. This CDR3 region has 16 residues. Trimming at V came to 1 base and at J to 5 bases, leaving 7 bases not matched to a gene. Germline CDR1 is SGHTA and CDR2 is FQGNSA. In DNA, the CDR3 is TGTGCCAGCAGCTTAGTTTTTGCGGGGGGGAGAGATACGCAGTATTTT. This codes for CASSLVFAGGRDTQYF.

V usage is TRBV20-1 and J usage is TRBJ2-5; maybe TRBD2 (6 bases). CDR3 length equals 15 residues. V was trimmed by 0 bases and J by 6 bases, leaving 17 bases between them. Germline lookup yields CDR1 DFQATT and CDR2 SNEGSKA (reference sequence). This chain's CDR3 is CSARDGGYAGKTQYF. The CDR3 DNA follows: TGCAGTGCTAGAGATGGGGGATACGCGGGGAAGACCCAGTACTTC.

This clonotype was counted only a few times. V is TRBV6-2 or TRBV6-3 and J is TRBJ2-7, with TRBD1 identical over 8 bases. In germline, CDR1 is MNHEY, CDR2 SVGEGT. Germline trimming cut 7 bases from V and 3 bases from J; bases unmatched to any gene: 2. CDR3 length equals 12 residues. The CDR3 reads CASKDRGYEQYF. The CDR3 bases are TGTGCCAGCAAAGACAGGGGCTACGAGCAGTACTTC.

This clonotype was observed a handful of times. V and J are TRBV20-1 and TRBJ1-1; unclear D gene. The germline V and J ends were trimmed by 5 bases and 4 bases, with 11 bases remaining between them. In germline, CDR1 is DFQATT, CDR2 SNEGSKA (reference sequence). CDR3 length: 12 residues. The CDR3 sequence: CSAFNLGTEAFF. As DNA, the CDR3 is TGCAGTGCTTTTAATTTGGGCACTGAAGCTTTCTTT.

This chain joins TRBV25-1 and TRBJ2-1, with D possibly matching TRBD1 (5 bases). Germline CDR1 reads MGHDK; CDR2 reads SYGVNS. The V end lost 2 bases, the J end lost 5 bases, and 13 bases lay between the germline ends. The CDR3 length is 15 residues. The CDR3 loop is CASSERLRGNNEQFF. The CDR3 DNA reads TGTGCCAGCAGTGAAAGGTTAAGGGGAAACAATGAGCAGTTCTTC.

The rearrangement joins TRBV6-2 or TRBV6-3 to TRBJ2-7; D call uncertain. V was trimmed by 0 bases and J by 5 bases, leaving 8 bases between them. CDR1 MNHEY and CDR2 SVGEGT come from the germline V gene. This CDR3 spans 13 amino acids. This chain's CDR3 is CASSYSLGNEQYF. The CDR3 nucleotides read TGTGCCAGCAGTTACTCGTTGGGGAACGAGCAGTACTTC.

The chain is built from TRBV19 and TRBJ2-1; D remains ambiguous. Germline CDR1 and CDR2: LNHDA and SQIVND (reference sequence). The germline V and J ends were trimmed by 5 bases and 0 bases, with 8 bases remaining between them. The CDR3 totals 14 residues. The CDR3 is CASSDTSSYNEQFF. CDR3 nucleotide sequence: TGTGCCAGTAGTGACACCTCCTCCTACAATGAGCAGTTCTTC.

Only a few counts were recorded for this clonotype. The chain carries TRBV5-4 and TRBJ1-2; D is undetermined. Per the germline V gene, CDR1 is SGHNT and CDR2 is YYREEE (reference sequence). Trimming pared 0 bases from V and 8 bases from J, leaving 14 bases between. CDR3 length: 14 residues. The CDR3 DNA reads as TGTGCCAGCAGCTTGGTAGGCCCGGCGGCGGGCTACACCTTC. As protein: CASSLVGPAAGYTF.

The CDR3 sequence is CSARAPGSSYEQYF. The DNA of the CDR3 is TGCAGTGCTAGGGCCCCAGGCAGCTCCTACGAGCAGTACTTC. The rearrangement joins TRBV20-1 to TRBJ2-7; D call uncertain. The CDR3 length is 14 residues. Trimming removed 3 bases at V and 0 bases at J, with 12 bases between. The germline V gene has CDR1 DFQATT and CDR2 SNEGSKA (reference sequence).

There are a few counts of this clonotype. V is TRBV6-2 or TRBV6-3 and J is TRBJ2-7; TRBD1 aligns across 7 bases. Germline V gives CDR1 MNHEY, CDR2 SVGEGT. Unmatched junction bases numbered 18, after V lost 10 bases and J lost 9 bases. The CDR3 loop spans 14 amino acids. The DNA for the CDR3 is TGTGCCACCGCACCTGGGGACAGCGGACGACCGCAGTACTTC. Translated, it gives CATAPGDSGRPQYF.

This chain joins TRBV19 and TRBJ1-2; 7 positions match TRBD1. After removal of 4 bases from V and 7 bases from J, the junction contained 15 bases not matched to a gene. The CDR3 spans 16 residues. Germline CDR1 reads LNHDA; CDR2 reads SQIVND (reference sequence). CDR3 sequence (DNA): TGTGCCAGTAGTACCCTCTCCCGAGACAGGGTATCTGGCTACACCTTC. It specifies CASSTLSRDRVSGYTF.

This clonotype was counted a single time. The chain links TRBV20-1 to TRBJ2-7, with 11 nucleotides matching TRBD2. Trimming at V came to 4 bases and at J to 4 bases, leaving 3 bases not matched to a gene. The CDR3 has 13 residues. CDR1 is DFQATT, CDR2 SNEGSKA, per germline (reference sequence). The CDR3 nucleotides are TGCAGTGCTAAGGGACTAGCGGCATACGAGCAGTACTTC. This encodes CSAKGLAAYEQYF.

The chain couples TRBV2 to TRBJ1-5, with a tentative D call TRBD1 (5 bases). Trimming stripped 6 bases from V and 3 bases from J, with 12 bases between. Germline V gene data show CDR1 as SNHLY and CDR2 as FYNNEI. The CDR3 contains 14 residues. CDR3 residues: CASSVDRINQPQHF. The CDR3 bases are TGTGCCAGCAGCGTAGACAGAATCAATCAGCCCCAGCATTTT. Complete variable domain (other parts from reference TRBV2 and TRBJ1-5): EPEVTQTPSHQVTQMGQEVILRCVPISNHLYFYWYRQILGQKVEFLVSFYNNEISEKSEIFDDQFSVERPDGSNFTLKIRSTKLEDSAMYFCASSVDRINQPQHFGDGTRLSIL.

The chain couples TRBV3-1 to TRBJ2-5; 7 bases are shared with TRBD1. The CDR3 consists of 14 residues. Germline V gene sequence: CDR1 LGHDT, CDR2 YNNKEL (reference sequence). V lost 2 bases to trimming and J lost 4 bases; unmatched junction nucleotides: 4. The CDR3 protein is CASSQRTGGETQYF. The CDR3 DNA is TGTGCCAGCAGCCAAAGGACAGGTGGAGAGACCCAGTACTTC.

This clonotype has more than one count but fewer than ten. This rearrangement joins TRBV20-1 to TRBJ2-7; 11 nucleotides align to TRBD2. This CDR3 is built from 14 residues. Germline lookup yields CDR1 DFQATT and CDR2 SNEGSKA (reference sequence). J lost 2 bases, V lost 4 bases, and 4 bases had no gene match. CDR3 in DNA: TGCAGTGCTAAAAGACTAGCGGGAACCTACGAGCAGTACTTC. Its protein is CSAKRLAGTYEQYF.

The chain joins TRBV2 to TRBJ2-3; 11 positions agree with TRBD1. The length of the CDR3 is 14 residues. V lost 8 bases, J lost 3 bases, and 4 bases stayed unmatched. CDR1 and CDR2 (germline): SNHLY, FYNNEI. CDR3 bases: TGTGCCAGCCCCGGGACAGGGGGAACAGATACGCAGTATTTT. Translation: CASPGTGGTDTQYF.